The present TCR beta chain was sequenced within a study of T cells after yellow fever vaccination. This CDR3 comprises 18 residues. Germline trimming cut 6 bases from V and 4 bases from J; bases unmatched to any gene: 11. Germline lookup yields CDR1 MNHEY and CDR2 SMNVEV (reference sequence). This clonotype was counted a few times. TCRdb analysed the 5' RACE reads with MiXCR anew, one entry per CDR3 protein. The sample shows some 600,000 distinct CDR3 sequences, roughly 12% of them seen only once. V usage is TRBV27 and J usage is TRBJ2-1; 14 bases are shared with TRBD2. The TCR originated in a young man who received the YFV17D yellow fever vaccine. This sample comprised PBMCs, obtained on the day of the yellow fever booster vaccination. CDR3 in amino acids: CASSPIGLAGGWYNEQFF. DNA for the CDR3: TGTGCCAGCAGCCCTATCGGACTAGCGGGAGGTTGGTACAATGAGCAGTTCTTC.